The 20 T cell receptor beta chains below all came from one sample that was sequenced in a study of cytomegalovirus exposure and HLA in healthy donors. Primers: 60 Vbeta forward and 13 Jbeta reverse. Sequencing was performed with immunoSEQ multiplex PCR; in TCRdb, only in-frame clones are kept and a portion is missing. The table shows around 180,000 clones, with approximately 84% occurring only once. Sequencing was done on a sample of PBMCs. These receptors were obtained from a man younger than 35 in good health and CMV-seronegative.

As for this clone: The germline gene is not matched at one end of the junction; a read error may be the cause. The V gene is TRBV5-6, the J gene TRBJ2-6, with D perhaps matching TRBD1 (6 bases). The CDR3 consists of 17 residues. Germline CDR1 is SGHDT and CDR2 is YYEEEE. Here the CDR3 DNA reads TGTGCCAGCAGCTTAAGACACAGGGTGGCTGGAGCCAACGTCCTGACTTTC. Translated: CASSLRHRVAGANVLTF.

The V call is TRBV7-8, the J call TRBJ2-3; 9 bases fit TRBD2. Trimming at V came to 3 bases and at J to 0 bases, leaving 4 bases not matched to a gene. The CDR3 is 16 residues long. Germline V gene sequence: CDR1 SGHVS, CDR2 FQNEAQ. The CDR3 region has the DNA TGTGCCAGCAGCTTCGGGACTAGCTTAAGCACAGATACGCAGTATTTT. Residues: CASSFGTSLSTDTQYF.

This chain joins TRBV7-6 and TRBJ2-7; 8 positions agree with TRBD2. The V gene end was trimmed by 5 bases and the J gene end by 2 bases; junction bases not matched to a gene: 17. There are 18 residues in the CDR3. Looked up from germline, CDR1 is SGHVS and CDR2 is FNYEAQ. The CDR3 DNA sequence: TGTGCCAGCAGCAAACAAGGACAAGGACTAGCCGTCCCCTACGAGCAGTACTTC. Encoded protein: CASSKQGQGLAVPYEQYF.

V and J are TRBV7-9 and TRBJ2-5, with 7 positions matching TRBD2. The CDR3 covers 14 residues. Trimming removed 4 bases from V and 5 bases from J; junction bases left unmatched: 7. Germline CDR1 is SEHNR and CDR2 is FQNEAQ (reference sequence). The CDR3 DNA reads as TGTGCCAGCAGCTCTCGGACTAGAATGGAGACCCAGTACTTC. It translates to CASSSRTRMETQYF. Combining the CDR3 with reference TRBV7-9 and TRBJ2-5 gives the whole variable domain DTGVSQNPRHKITKRGQNVTFRCDPISEHNRLYWYRQTLGQGPEFLTYFQNEAQLEKSRLLSDRFSAERPKGSFSTLEIQRTEQGDSAMYLCASSSRTRMETQYFGPGTRLLVL.

This chain connects TRBV19 to TRBJ2-1; the D is unclear. The germline V gene has CDR1 LNHDA and CDR2 SQIVND (reference sequence). The CDR3 is 14 residues long. V shed 5 bases and J shed 5 bases, with 13 bases lying between them. For the CDR3, the DNA is TGTGCCAGTAGTCCCCCGGTGCAGGACAATGAGCAGTTCTTC. Its translation is CASSPPVQDNEQFF. The full variable domain, rest sourced from reference TRBV19 and TRBJ2-1, is DGGITQSPKYLFRKEGQNVTLSCEQNLNHDAMYWYRQDPGQGLRLIYYSQIVNDFQKGDIAEGYSVSREKKESFPLTVTSAQKNPTAFYLCASSPPVQDNEQFFGPGTRLTVL.

This chain links TRBV11-2 with TRBJ1-2; D remains ambiguous. Germline V CDR1 and CDR2: SGHAT, FQNNGV. The CDR3 consists of 12 residues. V lost 1 base, J lost 6 bases, and 6 bases lay in between. CDR3 nucleotides: TGTGCCAGCAGCTTAGGACACAATGGCTACACCTTC. Translation gives CASSLGHNGYTF.

CDR3 sequence: CASSVWDRGQYEQYF. The CDR3, as DNA: TGTGCCAGTAGTGTCTGGGACAGGGGACAATACGAGCAGTACTTC. The chain links TRBV19 to TRBJ2-7; 10 bases are a match to TRBD1. Germline V lookup: CDR1 LNHDA, CDR2 SQIVND (reference sequence). J lost 4 bases, V lost 5 bases, and 8 bases had no gene match. The CDR3 has 15 amino acids. The full variable domain, its missing parts supplied by reference TRBV19 and TRBJ2-7, is DGGITQSPKYLFRKEGQNVTLSCEQNLNHDAMYWYRQDPGQGLRLIYYSQIVNDFQKGDIAEGYSVSREKKESFPLTVTSAQKNPTAFYLCASSVWDRGQYEQYFGPGTRLTVT.

The J gene is TRBJ2-5, the V gene TRBV4-1; weak D call: TRBD2 (6 bases). The J call may be mistaken, given a closer DNA end match to TRBJ2-7. This CDR3 has 14 amino acids. From germline, CDR1 is MGHRA and CDR2 YSYEKL. The CDR3, as DNA: TGCGCCAGCAGCCAAGATCGGGGGTCCTACGAGCAGTACTTC. Its translation: CASSQDRGSYEQYF.

The J gene is TRBJ1-2, the V gene TRBV29-1, with 8 bases lining up with TRBD1. The V segment lost 0 bases and the J segment 6 bases; nucleotides outside the gene matches: 6. The CDR3 has 14 residues. The germline CDR1 and CDR2 sequences are SQVTM and ANQGSEA. The CDR3 reads CSVEDRQGTHGYTF. In nucleotides, the CDR3 is TGCAGCGTTGAAGACCGACAGGGGACACATGGCTACACCTTC.

This clone was found once. The V call is TRBV6-1, the J call TRBJ2-2, with 11 bases identical to TRBD2. Germline trimming cut 4 bases from V and 4 bases from J; bases unmatched to any gene: 11. Germline loops: CDR1 MNHNS, CDR2 SASEGT. The CDR3 length is 18 residues. Here the CDR3 DNA reads TGTGCCAGCAGTGGTAGGCTAGCGGGAGGAATTGGCACCGGGGAGCTGTTTTTT. This encodes CASSGRLAGGIGTGELFF.

This chain joins TRBV5-1 and TRBJ2-5; TRBD1 agrees at 10 bases. The DNA end is more similar to TRBJ2-7, so the J call may be wrong. The CDR3 spans 16 residues. Germline assignment: CDR1 SGHRS and CDR2 YFSETQ. CDR3 in amino acids: CASSLGDRGRGYEQYF. The CDR3 DNA follows: TGCGCCAGCAGCTTGGGCGACAGGGGGCGCGGCTACGAGCAGTACTTC.

In this sample, this clone turned up once. This chain joins TRBV5-1 and TRBJ1-1; 8 bases are a match to TRBD1. This CDR3 comprises 15 residues. CDR1 SGHRS and CDR2 YFSETQ come from the germline V gene. V dropped 4 bases and J dropped 4; count of bases not matched to a gene: 9. This CDR3 reads CASSISRGLGTEAFF. CDR3 DNA: TGCGCCAGCAGCATATCCAGGGGGCTGGGCACTGAAGCTTTCTTT.

This chain links TRBV19 with TRBJ1-1, with 9 bases matching TRBD1. Trimming removed 6 bases from V and 2 bases from J; junction bases left unmatched: 7. CDR1 LNHDA and CDR2 SQIVND come from the germline V gene (reference sequence). CDR3 length: 15 amino acids. CDR3 DNA sequence: TGTGCCAGTAGAGAACAGGGGGCTGTAAACACTGAAGCTTTCTTT. This sequence encodes CASREQGAVNTEAFF.

With respect to this clone: Other DNA sequences from this sample encode an identical CDR3 as well. The V gene is TRBV27, the J gene TRBJ1-2, with a weak D call TRBD1 (6 bases). This CDR3 has 15 residues. The V gene lost 0 bases and the J gene lost 0 bases, with 8 bases spanning the gap. CDR1 and CDR2 from the germline V gene are MNHEY and SMNVEV (reference sequence). The CDR3 sequence is CASSLSAGANYGYTF. In nucleotides, the CDR3 is TGTGCCAGCAGTTTATCTGCAGGGGCTAACTATGGCTACACCTTC.

This sequence joins TRBV4-1 and TRBJ2-7; 9 positions agree with TRBD1. The germline CDR1 and CDR2 sequences are MGHRA and YSYEKL. The V segment lost 1 base and the J segment 7 bases; nucleotides outside the gene matches: 8. This CDR3 has 15 amino acids. CDR3 region: CASSQGTGVIEEQYF. In DNA, the CDR3 is TGCGCCAGCAGCCAAGGGACAGGGGTAATCGAAGAGCAGTACTTC.

This clone showed up just once. The rearrangement uses TRBV7-7 and TRBJ2-5; weak D call: TRBD2 (6 bases). The length of the CDR3 is 13 residues. Germline lookup yields CDR1 SSHAT and CDR2 FNYEAQ (reference sequence). The chain's CDR3 is CASGSTHQETQYF. The CDR3 nucleotides are TGTGCTAGCGGCTCGACACACCAAGAGACCCAGTACTTC.

This clone has just a few counts. The chain combines TRBV4-1 with TRBJ1-5; no clear D gene. Trimming took off 1 base at V and 3 bases at J, with 10 bases between the two ends. The CDR3 has 15 residues. Germline V gene lookup returns CDR1 MGHRA and CDR2 YSYEKL. DNA for the CDR3: TGCGCCAGCAGCCAAGGGGCATTTGACAATCAGCCCCAGCATTTT. Translated: CASSQGAFDNQPQHF.

The chain carries TRBV2 and TRBJ1-6; no firm D call. Germline loops: CDR1 SNHLY, CDR2 FYNNEI. Trimming took off 10 bases at V and 5 bases at J, with 12 bases between the two ends. The CDR3 runs to 13 residues. DNA for the CDR3: TGTGCCACAGCCAGGCTGAATAATTCACCCCTCCACTTT. Translating gives CATARLNNSPLHF.

The chain is built from TRBV5-6 and TRBJ2-1, with 9 bases identical to TRBD2. This CDR3 region has 15 residues. V shed 2 bases and J 3 bases; nucleotides not matched to a gene: 3. Germline V lookup: CDR1 SGHDT, CDR2 YYEEEE. CDR3 sequence: CASSFSGGYYNEQFF. The CDR3 nucleotides are TGTGCCAGCAGCTTTAGCGGGGGCTACTACAATGAGCAGTTCTTC.

The gene calls are TRBV27 and TRBJ1-2, with 7 bases aligning to TRBD1. This CDR3 comprises 15 residues. Losses at the gene ends were 4 bases for V and 2 bases for J; bases not matched to a gene: 7. The germline V gene has CDR1 MNHEY and CDR2 SMNVEV (reference sequence). DNA for the CDR3: TGTGCCAGCAGTTCACGACAGGGATTAAACTATGGCTACACCTTC. It yields the protein CASSSRQGLNYGYTF.